This entry describes one T cell receptor beta chain. The data originate from a study of blood T cell repertoires in COVID-19. The length of the CDR3 is 14 residues. CDR1 and CDR2 (germline): SGHNT, YYREEE (reference sequence). V was clipped by 4 bases and J by 1 base; unmatched bases: 2. The protocol was immunoSEQ multiplex PCR, while the TCRdb copy is restricted to in-frame clones and leaves out a portion. The table lists more than 85,000 clones, nearly 90% of them singletons, with roughly 2% in the top ten. The material sequenced was peripheral blood. This sequence originates from a man aged 50 to 59 with active COVID-19. V usage is TRBV5-4 and J usage is TRBJ2-3, with 8 nucleotides matching TRBD1. CDR3 bases: TGTGCCAGCAGCCCGGGACAGGGCACAGATACGCAGTATTTT. This sequence encodes CASSPGQGTDTQYF.